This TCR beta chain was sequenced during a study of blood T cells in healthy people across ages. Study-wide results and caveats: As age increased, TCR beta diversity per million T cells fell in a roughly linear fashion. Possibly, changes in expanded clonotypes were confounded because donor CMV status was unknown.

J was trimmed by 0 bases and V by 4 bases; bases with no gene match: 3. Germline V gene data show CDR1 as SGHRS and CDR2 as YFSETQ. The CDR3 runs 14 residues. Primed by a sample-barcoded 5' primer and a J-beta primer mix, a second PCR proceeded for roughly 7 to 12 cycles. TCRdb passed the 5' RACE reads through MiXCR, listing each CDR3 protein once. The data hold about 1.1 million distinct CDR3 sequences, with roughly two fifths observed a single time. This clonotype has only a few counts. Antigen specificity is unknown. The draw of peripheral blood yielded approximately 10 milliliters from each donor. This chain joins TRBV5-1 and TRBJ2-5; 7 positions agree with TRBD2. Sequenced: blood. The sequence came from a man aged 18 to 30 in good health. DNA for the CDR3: TGCGCCAGCAGCGGGGGGGACTACCAAGAGACCCAGTACTTC. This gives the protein CASSGGDYQETQYF.